A selection of T cell receptor beta chains follows, all from one sample in a study of tumor and adjacent non-tumor tissue in lung cancer. One entry per CDR3 protein results from TCRdb running MiXCR on the multiplex PCR reads. The table shows 50,000 or so distinct CDR3 sequences, with 74% occurring only once. Sequencing was carried out using distant non-tumor lung tissue. These receptors were taken from a woman aged 55-70 years with non-small cell lung cancer. CDR3s include the opening cysteine and the closing phenylalanine or tryptophan. Each record gives: V gene, J gene, CDR3 length, CDR3 protein.

TRBV6-2/TRBV6-3	TRBJ2-3	13	CATSVRGELTQYF
TRBV4-1	TRBJ1-1	15	CAGSQGQDAKAEAFF
TRBV11-2	TRBJ1-2	16	CDSSFMTGRLNHGYTF
TRBV10-3	TRBJ2-7	15	CAKAGQSCYTYEQYF
TRBV19	TRBJ2-3	12	CASKYGTDTQYF
TRBV19	TRBJ2-1	14	CASKAAVDYNERFF
TRBV12-3/TRBV12-4	TRBJ1-6	13	CASTLSQLAPLHF
TRBV11-2	TRBJ1-1	16	CASRSGDRDMIIEAFF
TRBV4-2	TRBJ2-7	14	CAGSQTTGIYEQYF
TRBV28	TRBJ2-3	12	CASSDGEDTQYF
TRBV6-2/TRBV6-3	TRBJ2-1	15	CASSPIGAGLDGQFF
TRBV6-2/TRBV6-3	TRBJ2-7	15	CVSSSLLDSSYEQYF
TRBV5-4	TRBJ2-7	14	CASSSLGSSYEQYF